Presented here are 5 T cell receptor beta chains from one specimen sequenced in a study of graft-versus-host responses after intestinal transplantation. These receptors have no known antigen. Clones were sequenced by immunoSEQ multiplex PCR, and TCRdb holds only the in-frame ones, with some missing. The sample contains tens of thousands of clones, more than 80% of which appear only once. The specimen comprised unstimulated CD8+ T cells sorted from spleen or lymph node cells, sampled before intestinal transplant. The receptors come from a human donor who received an intestinal transplant.

This chain joins TRBV27 and TRBJ1-6; 7 bases match TRBD1. Germline loops: CDR1 MNHEY, CDR2 SMNVEV (reference sequence). V trimming: 3 bases; J trimming: 7 bases; junction bases outside the gene matches: 3. The CDR3 loop spans 14 amino acids. The CDR3 bases are TGTGCCAGCAGTTTGACAGGGACAAATTCACCCCTCCACTTT. Translating it yields CASSLTGTNSPLHF.

The chain couples TRBV30 to TRBJ1-4; D gene unclear. This CDR3 has 14 amino acids. V lost 4 bases to trimming and J lost 0 bases, with 9 bases between them. CDR1 and CDR2 (germline): GTSNPN, SVGIG (reference sequence). CDR3 in DNA: TGTGCCTGGACTGAGGGTGCAACTAATGAAAAACTGTTTTTT. It codes for CAWTEGATNEKLFF.

CDR3 sequence: CASGGQGAYEQYF. CDR3 DNA sequence: TGTGCCAGTGGAGGACAGGGGGCCTACGAGCAGTACTTC. V usage is TRBV19 and J usage is TRBJ2-7; 10 bases align to TRBD1. The CDR3 sequence is 13 residues long. Trimming took 8 bases from V and 2 from J; bases not matched to a gene: 3. Per germline, CDR1 LNHDA and CDR2 SQIVND (reference sequence).

CDR3 in amino acids: CASSLGAAEETQYF. Written as DNA, the CDR3 is TGTGCCAGCAGCTTAGGCGCAGCGGAAGAGACCCAGTACTTC. The chain recombines TRBV7-9 with TRBJ2-5, with D possibly matching TRBD2 (5 bases). There are 14 residues in the CDR3. Germline V gene sequence: CDR1 SEHNR, CDR2 FQNEAQ (reference sequence). Trimming stripped 1 base from V and 3 bases from J, with 9 bases between.

The chain is built from TRBV28 and TRBJ2-1, with TRBD2 matching 10 bases. The CDR3 has 16 residues. With V trimmed by 3 bases and J by 4 bases, 6 bases remained unmatched. Germline V gene lookup returns CDR1 MDHEN and CDR2 SYDVKM. Here the CDR3 DNA reads TGTGCCAGCAGTTTGGGAGCGGGAGGGTTGTACAATGAGCAGTTCTTC. It encodes CASSLGAGGLYNEQFF.